Listed below are T cell receptor beta chains from one sample, sequenced in a study of beta chain features in type 1 diabetes. Assay: immunoSEQ multiplex PCR; the TCRdb copy retains only in-frame clones and omits some. The data show almost 350,000 clones, around a fifth seen once. The sequenced sample consisted of naive CD4+ T cells from blood. All receptors derive from a woman aged 18-29 years in good health. CDR3s include the opening cysteine and the closing phenylalanine or tryptophan. A D gene is named only where the DNA matches it firmly. A row's size may be missing; if present it is once, few, many or a size class.

J,size,D,V,CDR3,DNA
TRBJ1-1,NA,TRBD1,TRBV5-1,CASSFNRGTEAFF,TGCGCCAGCAGCTTTAACAGGGGAACTGAAGCTTTCTTT
TRBJ1-1,few,NA,TRBV7-9,CASSLYMNTEAFF,TGTGCCAGCAGCTTATACATGAACACTGAAGCTTTCTTT
TRBJ2-7,NA,NA,TRBV2,CASSQPGTYEQYF,TGTGCCAGCAGCCAACCCGGGACCTACGAGCAGTACTTC
TRBJ2-3,few,TRBD2,TRBV5-1,CASSFGTSGTDTQYF,TGCGCCAGCAGCTTTGGGACTAGCGGAACAGATACGCAGTATTTT
TRBJ1-1,NA,NA,TRBV7-9,CASSPYRTALNTEAFF,TGTGCCAGCAGCCCCTATCGGACAGCACTGAACACTGAAGCTTTCTTT
TRBJ2-1,few,TRBD2,TRBV5-6,CASSSPVGSGGDNEQFF,TGTGCCAGCAGCTCTCCGGTAGGGAGCGGGGGAGACAATGAGCAGTTCTTC
TRBJ2-7,few,NA,TRBV29-1,CSVVKQMSSYEQYF,TGCAGCGTTGTAAAACAGATGAGCTCCTACGAGCAGTACTTC
TRBJ2-3,few,TRBD2,TRBV19,CASSIEPSGKQYF,TGTGCCAGTAGTATCGAGCCTAGCGGGAAGCAGTATTTT
TRBJ1-1,NA,NA,TRBV9,CASSPGLEVSTEAFF,TGTGCCAGCAGCCCTGGGTTAGAGGTTTCGACTGAAGCTTTCTTT
TRBJ2-6,NA,NA,TRBV6-1,CASSGPPGANVLTF,TGTGCCAGCAGTGGGCCGCCTGGGGCCAACGTCCTGACTTTC
TRBJ1-2,NA,NA,TRBV25-1,CASSVREQSYGYTF,TGTGCCAGCAGTGTACGGGAGCAAAGCTATGGCTACACCTTC
TRBJ2-1,few,NA,TRBV5-1,CASSLGGAPGNEQFF,TGCGCCAGCAGCTTGGGGGGCGCCCCAGGGAATGAGCAGTTCTTC
TRBJ2-6,NA,NA,TRBV9,CATQGSGANVLTF,TGTGCCACTCAGGGGTCTGGGGCCAACGTCCTGACTTTC
TRBJ2-3,few,NA,TRBV5-1,CASCTGQSTDTQYF,TGCGCCAGCTGCACCGGACAGAGCACAGATACGCAGTATTTT
TRBJ1-1,NA,TRBD1,TRBV5-6,CASSPPEGVIRQGLEAFF,TGTGCCAGCAGTCCTCCAGAGGGAGTCATCAGACAGGGGCTTGAAGCTTTCTTT
TRBJ1-5,few,NA,TRBV7-2,CATRGNSLNQPQHF,TGTGCCACCCGGGGTAACAGCTTAAATCAGCCCCAGCATTTT
TRBJ1-1,NA,TRBD1,TRBV5-4,CASTGDRGGTEAFF,TGTGCCAGCACCGGGGACAGGGGAGGGACTGAAGCTTTCTTT
TRBJ2-3,NA,NA,TRBV7-8,CASSDRDIPTDTQYF,TGTGCCAGCAGCGATAGGGACATTCCCACAGATACGCAGTATTTT
TRBJ1-6,few,NA,TRBV9,CASSVGRPGDSPLHF,TGTGCCAGCAGCGTAGGAAGGCCCGGGGATTCACCCCTCCACTTT
TRBJ2-2,NA,NA,TRBV4-3,CASSQALGGGELFF,TGCGCCAGCAGCCAAGCTCTGGGGGGCGGGGAGCTGTTTTTT
TRBJ2-1,few,TRBD1,TRBV12-5,CASGLPTGVTYNEQFF,TGTGCTAGTGGTTTGCCCACAGGGGTAACCTACAATGAGCAGTTCTTC
TRBJ2-7,NA,TRBD1,TRBV25-1,CASSEYGRGNSYEQYF,TGTGCCAGCAGTGAATACGGCAGGGGGAACTCCTACGAGCAGTACTTC
TRBJ1-2,NA,TRBD1,TRBV2,CASSEDVWQGDGYTF,TGTGCCAGCAGTGAAGACGTTTGGCAGGGGGACGGCTACACCTTC
TRBJ2-1,NA,NA,TRBV7-2,CASRGGAYNEQFF,TGTGCCAGCAGAGGGGGGGCCTACAATGAGCAGTTCTTC
TRBJ2-1,NA,TRBD2,TRBV27,CASSSGLANEQFF,TGTGCCAGCAGTTCGGGACTAGCCAATGAGCAGTTCTTC
TRBJ1-2,NA,TRBD1,TRBV7-9,CASSLGQGEYGYTF,TGTGCCAGCAGTCTAGGACAGGGAGAGTATGGCTACACCTTC
TRBJ1-1,NA,TRBD1,TRBV19,CASSKQGTVDTEAFF,TGTGCCAGTAGTAAGCAGGGGACAGTTGACACTGAAGCTTTCTTT
TRBJ2-1,NA,NA,TRBV4-2,CASSQETAESHNEQFF,TGTGCCAGCAGCCAAGAAACAGCGGAAAGCCACAATGAGCAGTTCTTC
TRBJ2-1,NA,TRBD2,TRBV18,CASSPLAGLHNEQFF,TGTGCCAGCTCACCTCTAGCGGGACTACACAATGAGCAGTTCTTC
TRBJ1-1,NA,TRBD1,TRBV5-1,CASSLEGQGNTEAFF,TGCGCCAGCAGCTTGGAGGGACAGGGGAACACTGAAGCTTTCTTT
TRBJ2-1,few,NA,TRBV15,CATTKRETYNEQFF,TGTGCCACCACAAAGAGGGAAACCTACAATGAGCAGTTCTTC
TRBJ1-5,few,TRBD1,TRBV2,CASSGTGGQPQHF,TGTGCCAGCAGTGGGACAGGCGGTCAGCCCCAGCATTTT
TRBJ2-7,NA,TRBD2,TRBV11-2,CASSLVFLAGLYEQYF,TGTGCCAGCAGCTTAGTTTTCCTAGCGGGGCTCTACGAGCAGTACTTC
TRBJ1-1,few,TRBD1,TRBV9,CASSTDQGANTEAFF,TGTGCCAGCAGCACGGACCAGGGGGCGAACACTGAAGCTTTCTTT
TRBJ2-1,NA,TRBD2,TRBV18,CASSPPALGTSGDNEQFF,TGTGCCAGCTCACCACCCGCCCTGGGGACTAGCGGAGACAATGAGCAGTTCTTC
TRBJ2-4,few,TRBD1,TRBV4-3,CASSQEIPDRAENIQYF,TGCGCCAGCAGCCAAGAAATTCCGGACAGGGCGGAAAACATTCAGTACTTC
TRBJ1-1,few,NA,TRBV7-9,CASSFQGRGTEAFF,TGTGCCAGCAGCTTCCAGGGTAGGGGAACTGAAGCTTTCTTT
TRBJ2-5,NA,NA,TRBV11-1,CASSLEGQETQYF,TGTGCCAGCAGCTTGGAGGGGCAAGAGACCCAGTACTTC
TRBJ1-3,NA,TRBD1,TRBV4-1,CASSQRTGRFSGNTIYF,TGCGCCAGCAGCCAAAGGACAGGCCGATTTTCTGGAAACACCATATATTTT
TRBJ2-7,NA,TRBD2,TRBV4-1,CASSQLAGGLHEQYF,TGCGCCAGCAGCCAGTTAGCGGGAGGGCTCCACGAGCAGTACTTC
TRBJ2-1,NA,NA,TRBV5-6,CASSQDRRGRGEQFF,TGTGCCAGCAGCCAGGACAGGAGGGGTCGGGGTGAGCAGTTCTTC
TRBJ1-3,few,NA,TRBV28,CASRQGTGNTIYF,TGTGCCAGCAGACAGGGCACTGGAAACACCATATATTTT
TRBJ1-5,NA,NA,TRBV6-5,CASSSGGRRPQHF,TGTGCCAGCAGTTCGGGGGGGAGGAGGCCCCAGCATTTT
TRBJ2-1,NA,NA,TRBV9,CASSSAGTPSYNEQFF,TGTGCCAGCAGCTCGGCGGGGACCCCCTCCTACAATGAGCAGTTCTTC
TRBJ2-5,few,TRBD1,TRBV7-2,CASSGQGWFSETQYF,TGTGCCAGCAGTGGACAGGGGTGGTTTTCCGAGACCCAGTACTTC
TRBJ1-2,few,NA,TRBV9,CASSVGGGFGYTF,TGTGCCAGCAGCGTAGGGGGGGGATTTGGCTACACCTTC
TRBJ2-7,NA,TRBD1,TRBV27,CATMRDRGRGEQYF,TGTGCCACCATGCGAGACAGGGGGCGAGGTGAGCAGTACTTC
TRBJ2-7,few,NA,TRBV29-1,CSVGATGLPYEQYF,TGCAGCGTGGGGGCTACCGGGCTACCCTACGAGCAGTACTTC
TRBJ2-7,NA,NA,TRBV11-3,CASRGRASYEQYF,TGTGCCAGCAGAGGCAGGGCCTCCTACGAGCAGTACTTC
TRBJ2-1,few,TRBD2,TRBV9,CASSVSGRNGNEQFF,TGTGCCAGCAGCGTTAGCGGGAGGAATGGCAATGAGCAGTTCTTC
TRBJ2-3,NA,NA,TRBV5-4,CASSLGLGGAWSTDTQYF,TGTGCCAGCAGCTTGGGGTTAGGAGGGGCATGGAGCACAGATACGCAGTATTTT
TRBJ2-2,few,TRBD2,TRBV10-3,CAIRTGTREAGELFF,TGTGCCATCAGGACCGGGACTAGAGAAGCCGGGGAGCTGTTTTTT
TRBJ1-1,few,NA,TRBV2,CASRPRATEAFF,TGTGCCAGCAGGCCTAGAGCCACTGAAGCTTTCTTT
TRBJ1-1,NA,NA,TRBV5-1,CASSLEQNTEAFF,TGCGCCAGCAGCCTCGAACAGAACACTGAAGCTTTCTTT
TRBJ1-1,few,NA,TRBV29-1,CSARTLNTEAFF,TGCAGCGCCAGGACACTGAACACTGAAGCTTTCTTT
TRBJ1-3,few,NA,TRBV30,CAWSVQSSGNTIYF,TGTGCCTGGAGTGTACAGAGCTCTGGAAACACCATATATTTT
TRBJ1-4,NA,NA,TRBV9,CASSVAGAPGEKLFF,TGTGCCAGCAGCGTAGCTGGGGCCCCGGGTGAAAAACTGTTTTTT
TRBJ1-5,NA,NA,TRBV30,CAWSPLDRQPQHF,TGTGCCTGGAGTCCACTAGACCGGCAGCCCCAGCATTTT
TRBJ2-3,NA,TRBD2,TRBV11-1,CASSSPTSGKADTQYF,TGTGCCAGCAGCTCTCCGACTAGCGGGAAGGCAGATACGCAGTATTTT